This T cell receptor (beta chain) was observed in a study of blood T cell repertoires in COVID-19. Looking at the study overall: Sites across the United States, Italy and Spain contributed samples from acute and convalescent COVID-19. PBMCs, B-cell-depleted T cells, or T cells were the source of the cDNA or gDNA that made up the material.

Per the original data handling: Reference gene primer amplification yielded estimated nucleated cell counts. Measured with immunoSEQ multiplex PCR; TCRdb has only the in-frame clones, and not every one. The DNA gave D and trimming, while V, J and clone size come from that table. Among 250,000 or so clones listed, 84% were seen once. The CDR3 spans 13 residues. Germline V gives CDR1 SQVTM, CDR2 ANQGSEA. Trimming shortened V by 7 bases and J by 2 bases, and 12 bases separated the two germline ends. Sequenced: peripheral blood. The chain has TRBV29-1 and TRBJ1-3; D is unclear. The sequence was obtained from a man in his sixties with acute or convalescent COVID-19. CDR3 protein: CSGAAGAGNTIYF. The CDR3 bases are TGCAGCGGTGCGGCCGGCGCTGGAAACACCATATATTTT. The full variable domain, its missing parts supplied by reference TRBV29-1 and TRBJ1-3, is SAVISQKPSRDICQRGTSLTIQCQVDSQVTMMFWYRQQPGQSLTLIATANQGSEATYESGFVIDKFPISRPNLTFSTLTVSNMSPEDSSIYLCSGAAGAGNTIYFGEGSWLTVV.